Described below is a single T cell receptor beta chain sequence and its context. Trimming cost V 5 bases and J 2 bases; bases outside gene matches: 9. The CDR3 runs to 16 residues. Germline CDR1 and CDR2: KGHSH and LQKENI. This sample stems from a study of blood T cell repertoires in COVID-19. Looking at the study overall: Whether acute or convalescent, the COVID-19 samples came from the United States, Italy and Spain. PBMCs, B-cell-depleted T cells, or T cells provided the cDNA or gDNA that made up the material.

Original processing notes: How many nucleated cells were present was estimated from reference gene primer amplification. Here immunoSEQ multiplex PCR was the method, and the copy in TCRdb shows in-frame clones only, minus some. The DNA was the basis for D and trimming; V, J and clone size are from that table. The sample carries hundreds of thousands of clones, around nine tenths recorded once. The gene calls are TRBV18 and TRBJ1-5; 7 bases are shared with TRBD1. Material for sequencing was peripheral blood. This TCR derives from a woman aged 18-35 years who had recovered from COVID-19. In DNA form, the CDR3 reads TGTGCCAGCTCAGGTGCCGGGACAGCGGGCAATCAGCCCCAGCATTTT. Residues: CASSGAGTAGNQPQHF.